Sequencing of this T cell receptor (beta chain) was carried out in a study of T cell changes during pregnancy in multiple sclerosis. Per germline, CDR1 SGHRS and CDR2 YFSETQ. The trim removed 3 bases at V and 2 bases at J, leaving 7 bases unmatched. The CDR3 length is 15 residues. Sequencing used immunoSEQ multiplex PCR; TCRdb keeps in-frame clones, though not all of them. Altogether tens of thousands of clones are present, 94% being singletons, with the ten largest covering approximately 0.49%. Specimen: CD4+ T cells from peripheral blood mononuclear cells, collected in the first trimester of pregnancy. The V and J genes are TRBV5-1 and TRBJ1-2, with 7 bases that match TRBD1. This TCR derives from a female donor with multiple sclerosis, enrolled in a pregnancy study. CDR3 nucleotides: TGCGCCAGCAGCTCTTCCGGGACAGAAAACTATGGCTACACCTTC. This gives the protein CASSSSGTENYGYTF. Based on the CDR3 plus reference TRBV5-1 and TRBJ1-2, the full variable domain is KAGVTQTPRYLIKTRGQQVTLSCSPISGHRSVSWYQQTPGQGLQFLFEYFSETQRNKGNFPGRFSGRQFSNSRSEMNVSTLELGDSALYLCASSSSGTENYGYTFGSGTRLTVV.